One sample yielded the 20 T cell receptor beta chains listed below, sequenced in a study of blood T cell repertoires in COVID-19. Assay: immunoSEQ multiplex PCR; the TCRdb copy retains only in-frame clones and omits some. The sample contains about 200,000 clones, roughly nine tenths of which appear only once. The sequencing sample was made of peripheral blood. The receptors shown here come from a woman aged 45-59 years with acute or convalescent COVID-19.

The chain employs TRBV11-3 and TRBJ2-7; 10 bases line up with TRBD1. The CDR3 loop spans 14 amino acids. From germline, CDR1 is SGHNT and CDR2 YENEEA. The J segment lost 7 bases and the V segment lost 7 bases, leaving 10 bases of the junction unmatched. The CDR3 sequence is CASTETGGAGEQYF. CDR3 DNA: TGTGCCAGCACAGAGACAGGGGGCGCGGGGGAGCAGTACTTC.

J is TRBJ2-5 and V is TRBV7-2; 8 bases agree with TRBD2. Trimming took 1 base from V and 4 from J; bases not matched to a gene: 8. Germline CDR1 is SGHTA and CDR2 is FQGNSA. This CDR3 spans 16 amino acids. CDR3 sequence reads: CASSLGAGGGGETQYF. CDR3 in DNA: TGTGCCAGCAGCTTAGGCGCGGGGGGCGGTGGAGAGACCCAGTACTTC.

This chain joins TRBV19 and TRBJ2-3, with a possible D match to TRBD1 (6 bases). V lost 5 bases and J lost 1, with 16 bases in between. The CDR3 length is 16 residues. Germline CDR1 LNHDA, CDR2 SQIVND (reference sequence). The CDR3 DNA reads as TGTGCCAGTAGTTACAATGGGGGACACCGCACAGATACGCAGTATTTT. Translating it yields CASSYNGGHRTDTQYF. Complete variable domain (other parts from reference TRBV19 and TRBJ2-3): DGGITQSPKYLFRKEGQNVTLSCEQNLNHDAMYWYRQDPGQGLRLIYYSQIVNDFQKGDIAEGYSVSREKKESFPLTVTSAQKNPTAFYLCASSYNGGHRTDTQYFGPGTRLTVL.

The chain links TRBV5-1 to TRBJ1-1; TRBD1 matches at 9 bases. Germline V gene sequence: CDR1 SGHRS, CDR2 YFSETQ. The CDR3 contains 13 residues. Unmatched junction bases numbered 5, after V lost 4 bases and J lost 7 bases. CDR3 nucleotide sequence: TGCGCCAGCAGCCCAGACAGGGGGTATGAAGCTTTCTTT. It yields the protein CASSPDRGYEAFF.

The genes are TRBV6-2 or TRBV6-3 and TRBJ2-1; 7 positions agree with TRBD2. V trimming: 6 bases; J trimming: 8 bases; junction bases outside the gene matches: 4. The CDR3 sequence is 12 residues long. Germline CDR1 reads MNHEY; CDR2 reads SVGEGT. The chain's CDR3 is CASSREVDEQFF. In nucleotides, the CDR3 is TGTGCCAGCAGCCGGGAGGTAGATGAGCAGTTCTTC.

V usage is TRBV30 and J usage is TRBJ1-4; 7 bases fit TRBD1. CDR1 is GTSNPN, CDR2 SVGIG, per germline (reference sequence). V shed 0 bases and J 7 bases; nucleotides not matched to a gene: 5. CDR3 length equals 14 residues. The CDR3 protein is CAWSVSQGGEKLFF. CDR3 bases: TGTGCCTGGAGTGTGTCCCAGGGGGGTGAAAAACTGTTTTTT.

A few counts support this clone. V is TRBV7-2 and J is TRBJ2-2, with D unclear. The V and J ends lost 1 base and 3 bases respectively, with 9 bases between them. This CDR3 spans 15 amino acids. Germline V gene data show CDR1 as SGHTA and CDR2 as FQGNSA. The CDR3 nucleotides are TGTGCCAGCAGCTTAGGGAGACCCTACACCGGGGAGCTGTTTTTT. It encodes CASSLGRPYTGELFF.

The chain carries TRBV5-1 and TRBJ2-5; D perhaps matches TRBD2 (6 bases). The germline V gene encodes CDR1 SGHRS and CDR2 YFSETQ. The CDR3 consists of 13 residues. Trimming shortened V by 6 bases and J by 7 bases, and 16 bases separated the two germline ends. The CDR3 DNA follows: TGCGCCAGCATCCCGACACTGGGGGGGACCCAGTACTTC. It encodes CASIPTLGGTQYF.

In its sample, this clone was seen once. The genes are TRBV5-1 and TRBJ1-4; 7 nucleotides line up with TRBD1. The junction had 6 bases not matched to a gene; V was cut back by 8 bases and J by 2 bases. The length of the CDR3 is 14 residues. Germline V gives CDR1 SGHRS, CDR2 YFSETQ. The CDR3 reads CASRDSPTNEKLFF. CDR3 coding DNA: TGCGCCAGTCGGGACAGCCCCACTAATGAAAAACTGTTTTTT.

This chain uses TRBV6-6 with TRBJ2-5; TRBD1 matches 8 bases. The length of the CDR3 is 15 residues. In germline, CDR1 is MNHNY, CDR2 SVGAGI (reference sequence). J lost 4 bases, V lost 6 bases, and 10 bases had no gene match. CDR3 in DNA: TGTGCCAGCAGCAAGCAGGGGGCTTTTGGAGAGACCCAGTACTTC. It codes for CASSKQGAFGETQYF.

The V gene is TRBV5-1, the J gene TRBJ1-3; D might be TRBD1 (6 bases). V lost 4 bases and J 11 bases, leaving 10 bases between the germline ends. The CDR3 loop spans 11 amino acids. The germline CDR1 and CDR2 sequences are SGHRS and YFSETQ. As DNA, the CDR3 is TGCGCCAGCAGCCTAGGGGGGGCCATATATTTT. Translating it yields CASSLGGAIYF.

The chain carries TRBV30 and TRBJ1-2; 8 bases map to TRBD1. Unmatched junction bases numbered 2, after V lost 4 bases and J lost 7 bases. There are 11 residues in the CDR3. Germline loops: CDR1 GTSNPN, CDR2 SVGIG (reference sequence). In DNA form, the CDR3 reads TGTGCCTGGACAGGGGGCGTTGGCTACACCTTC. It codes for CAWTGGVGYTF. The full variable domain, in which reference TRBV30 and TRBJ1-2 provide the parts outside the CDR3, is SQTIHQWPATLVQPVGSPLSLECTVEGTSNPNLYWYRQAAGRGLQLLFYSVGIGQISSEVPQNLSASRPQDRQFILSSKKLLLSDSGFYLCAWTGGVGYTFGSGTRLTVV.

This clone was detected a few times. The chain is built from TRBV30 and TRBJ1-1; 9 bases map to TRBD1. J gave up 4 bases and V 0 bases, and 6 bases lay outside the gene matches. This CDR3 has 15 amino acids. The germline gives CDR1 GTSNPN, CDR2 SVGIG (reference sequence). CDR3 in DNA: TGTGCCTGGAGTGTTCACTTGACAGGGGGCACTGAAGCTTTCTTT. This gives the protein CAWSVHLTGGTEAFF.

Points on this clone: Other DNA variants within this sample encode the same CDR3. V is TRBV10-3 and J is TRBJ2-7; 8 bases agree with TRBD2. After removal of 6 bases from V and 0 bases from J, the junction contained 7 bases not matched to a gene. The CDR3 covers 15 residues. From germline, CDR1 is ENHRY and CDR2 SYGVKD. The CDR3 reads CAIRGGGGISYEQYF. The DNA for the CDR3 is TGTGCCATCAGGGGGGGCGGGGGGATCTCCTACGAGCAGTACTTC.

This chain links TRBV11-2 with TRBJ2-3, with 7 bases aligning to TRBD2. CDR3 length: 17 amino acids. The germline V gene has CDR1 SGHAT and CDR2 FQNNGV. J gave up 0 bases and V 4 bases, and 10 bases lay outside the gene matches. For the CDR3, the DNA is TGTGCCAGCAGCTCCCGACTGAGTAGCGGGAGCACAGATACGCAGTATTTT. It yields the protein CASSSRLSSGSTDTQYF. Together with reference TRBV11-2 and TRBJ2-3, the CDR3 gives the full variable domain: EAGVAQSPRYKIIEKRQSVAFWCNPISGHATLYWYQQILGQGPKLLIQFQNNGVVDDSQLPKDRFSAERLKGVDSTLKIQPAKLEDSAVYLCASSSRLSSGSTDTQYFGPGTRLTVL.

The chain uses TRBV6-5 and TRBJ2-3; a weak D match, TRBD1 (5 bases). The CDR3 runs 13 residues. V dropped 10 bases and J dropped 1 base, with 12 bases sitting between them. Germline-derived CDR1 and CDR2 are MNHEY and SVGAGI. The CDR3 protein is CATVGPGTDTQYF. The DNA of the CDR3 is TGTGCCACCGTGGGGCCGGGCACAGATACGCAGTATTTT.

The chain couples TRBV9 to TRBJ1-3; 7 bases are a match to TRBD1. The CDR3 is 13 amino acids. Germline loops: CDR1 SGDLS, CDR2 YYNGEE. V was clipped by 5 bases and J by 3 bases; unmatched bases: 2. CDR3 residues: CASSQGGGNTIYF. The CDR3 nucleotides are TGTGCCAGCAGTCAGGGGGGTGGAAACACCATATATTTT.

The CDR3 bases are TGTGCCAGCAGCTTGGGGGGCCGGGGCTACACCTTC. It yields the protein CASSLGGRGYTF. The chain carries TRBV5-6 and TRBJ1-2, with TRBD1 as a possible D gene (5 bases). The CDR3 totals 12 residues. Germline loops: CDR1 SGHDT, CDR2 YYEEEE. Trimming shortened V by 0 bases and J by 8 bases, and 8 bases separated the two germline ends.

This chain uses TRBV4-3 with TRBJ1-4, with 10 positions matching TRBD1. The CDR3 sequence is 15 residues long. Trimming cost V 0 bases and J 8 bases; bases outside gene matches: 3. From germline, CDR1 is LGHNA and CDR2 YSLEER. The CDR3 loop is CASSQDGQGVEKLFF. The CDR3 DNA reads TGCGCCAGCAGCCAAGATGGACAGGGGGTGGAAAAACTGTTTTTT.

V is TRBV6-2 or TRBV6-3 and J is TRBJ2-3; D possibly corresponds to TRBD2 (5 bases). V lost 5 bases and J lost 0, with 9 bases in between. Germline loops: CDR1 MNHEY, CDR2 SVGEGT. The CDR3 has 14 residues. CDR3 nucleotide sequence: TGTGCCAGCAGTCCCCGGGGAAGCACAGATACGCAGTATTTT. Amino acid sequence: CASSPRGSTDTQYF.